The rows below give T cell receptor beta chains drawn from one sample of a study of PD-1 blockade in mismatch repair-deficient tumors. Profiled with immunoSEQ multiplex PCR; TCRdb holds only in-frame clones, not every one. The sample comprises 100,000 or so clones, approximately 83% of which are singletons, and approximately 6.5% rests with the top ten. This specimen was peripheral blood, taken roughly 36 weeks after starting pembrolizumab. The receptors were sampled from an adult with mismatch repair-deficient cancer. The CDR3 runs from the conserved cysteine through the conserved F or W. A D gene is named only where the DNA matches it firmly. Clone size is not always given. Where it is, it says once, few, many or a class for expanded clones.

cdr3_nt: TGCAGCGTTGATCAAAGAGTCTTGATGAACACTGAAGCTTTCTTT; cdr3_aa: CSVDQRVLMNTEAFF; v_call: TRBV29-1; j_call: TRBJ1-1; d_call: NA; clone_size: NA; cdr3_length: 15
cdr3_nt: TGTGCCAGTGCAACTAGCGGGAGAGGCACAGATACGCAGTATTTT; cdr3_aa: CASATSGRGTDTQYF; v_call: TRBV10-3; j_call: TRBJ2-3; d_call: TRBD2; clone_size: once; cdr3_length: 15
cdr3_nt: TGTGCCAGCAGCCTCGGGGCGGGCTACACCTTC; cdr3_aa: CASSLGAGYTF; v_call: TRBV5-6; j_call: TRBJ1-2; d_call: NA; clone_size: NA; cdr3_length: 11
cdr3_nt: TGTGCCAGCAGCTCCTACGGAGGGTACACTGAAGCTTTCTTT; cdr3_aa: CASSSYGGYTEAFF; v_call: TRBV11-3; j_call: TRBJ1-1; d_call: NA; clone_size: NA; cdr3_length: 14
cdr3_nt: TGTGCCAGCAGCTCCTACAGGGCCGGGGCCAACGTCCTGACTTTC; cdr3_aa: CASSSYRAGANVLTF; v_call: TRBV7-9; j_call: TRBJ2-6; d_call: NA; clone_size: NA; cdr3_length: 15
cdr3_nt: TGTGCCAGCAGCGGGGGGCGGGCCACAGATACGCAGTATTTT; cdr3_aa: CASSGGRATDTQYF; v_call: TRBV5-5; j_call: TRBJ2-3; d_call: NA; clone_size: once; cdr3_length: 14
cdr3_nt: TGTGCCAGCAGCTTAGATTTGCGGGGCAGCTCCTACAATGAGCAGTTCTTC; cdr3_aa: CASSLDLRGSSYNEQFF; v_call: TRBV11-3; j_call: TRBJ2-1; d_call: NA; clone_size: once; cdr3_length: 17
cdr3_nt: TGTGCCACCAGCACGACTAGCGGGAGGGTCGATGAGCAGTTCTTC; cdr3_aa: CATSTTSGRVDEQFF; v_call: TRBV15; j_call: TRBJ2-1; d_call: TRBD2; clone_size: NA; cdr3_length: 15
cdr3_nt: TGTGCCAGCAGCGTATTGCCCGTTAACACTGAAGCTTTCTTT; cdr3_aa: CASSVLPVNTEAFF; v_call: TRBV9; j_call: TRBJ1-1; d_call: NA; clone_size: NA; cdr3_length: 14
cdr3_nt: TGTGCCAGCAGCTTAGAGGGAGGAAATGAGCAGTTCTTC; cdr3_aa: CASSLEGGNEQFF; v_call: TRBV13; j_call: TRBJ2-1; d_call: NA; clone_size: once; cdr3_length: 13
cdr3_nt: TGTGCCAGCACGGAGGGACTTACGACTCATGAGCAGTTCTTC; cdr3_aa: CASTEGLTTHEQFF; v_call: TRBV18; j_call: TRBJ2-1; d_call: NA; clone_size: NA; cdr3_length: 14
cdr3_nt: TGTGCCAGCAGCTCAGACAGGGAGTACACAGATACGCAGTATTTT; cdr3_aa: CASSSDREYTDTQYF; v_call: TRBV7-2; j_call: TRBJ2-3; d_call: TRBD1; clone_size: few; cdr3_length: 15
cdr3_nt: TGTGCCAGCAGTTATCAGGGGGCGAACTATGGCTACACCTTC; cdr3_aa: CASSYQGANYGYTF; v_call: TRBV6-5; j_call: TRBJ1-2; d_call: TRBD1; clone_size: NA; cdr3_length: 14
cdr3_nt: TGTGCCAGCAGTTCCTTGCGGACAGGGAATGGCTACACCTTC; cdr3_aa: CASSSLRTGNGYTF; v_call: TRBV2; j_call: TRBJ1-2; d_call: TRBD1; clone_size: NA; cdr3_length: 14
cdr3_nt: TGTGCCAGCTCACCACCGACTAGCGGTAATGAGCAGTTCTTC; cdr3_aa: CASSPPTSGNEQFF; v_call: TRBV18; j_call: TRBJ2-1; d_call: TRBD2; clone_size: NA; cdr3_length: 14
cdr3_nt: TGTGCCAGCAGCTCGGGACAGGTCCCCGGCGAGCAGTACTTC; cdr3_aa: CASSSGQVPGEQYF; v_call: TRBV7-2; j_call: TRBJ2-7; d_call: TRBD1; clone_size: NA; cdr3_length: 14
cdr3_nt: TGTGCCAGCAGCGTAGAACAGCGCCAAGAGACCCAGTACTTC; cdr3_aa: CASSVEQRQETQYF; v_call: TRBV9; j_call: TRBJ2-5; d_call: NA; clone_size: once; cdr3_length: 14
cdr3_nt: TGTGCCAGCAGCCTGAGAATGAACACTGAAGCTTTCTTT; cdr3_aa: CASSLRMNTEAFF; v_call: TRBV7-2; j_call: TRBJ1-1; d_call: NA; clone_size: NA; cdr3_length: 13
cdr3_nt: TGCGCCAGCAGCCAAGAGTGGGGGGCGATCTACGAGCAGTACTTC; cdr3_aa: CASSQEWGAIYEQYF; v_call: TRBV4-3; j_call: TRBJ2-7; d_call: NA; clone_size: NA; cdr3_length: 15
cdr3_nt: TGTGCCAGCAGTGAGATCGGCTCTGGGGCCAACGTCCTGACTTTC; cdr3_aa: CASSEIGSGANVLTF; v_call: TRBV2; j_call: TRBJ2-6; d_call: NA; clone_size: few; cdr3_length: 15
cdr3_nt: TGTGCCAGTAGTATAAGCGCCTCCTACAATGAGCAGTTCTTC; cdr3_aa: CASSISASYNEQFF; v_call: TRBV19; j_call: TRBJ2-1; d_call: NA; clone_size: NA; cdr3_length: 14
cdr3_nt: TGTGCCAGCAGCGCTGGTGCAGGGAGGCAGTACTTC; cdr3_aa: CASSAGAGRQYF; v_call: TRBV5-6; j_call: TRBJ2-7; d_call: NA; clone_size: NA; cdr3_length: 12
cdr3_nt: TGCGCCAGCTACACTCGACTGCGGTGGAATGCGGATACGCAGTATTTT; cdr3_aa: CASYTRLRWNADTQYF; v_call: TRBV10-2; j_call: TRBJ2-3; d_call: NA; clone_size: NA; cdr3_length: 16
cdr3_nt: TGTGCCAGCTCATGGGGACAGGGAAACTCGAACACTGAAGCTTTCTTT; cdr3_aa: CASSWGQGNSNTEAFF; v_call: TRBV18; j_call: TRBJ1-1; d_call: TRBD1; clone_size: NA; cdr3_length: 16
cdr3_nt: TGTGCCAGCTCATTGGACAACCTGAACTATGGCTACACCTTC; cdr3_aa: CASSLDNLNYGYTF; v_call: TRBV18; j_call: TRBJ1-2; d_call: NA; clone_size: NA; cdr3_length: 14
cdr3_nt: TGTGCCAGCAGCTTAGAGACCAGGGGTGGGGCCAACGTCCTGACTTTC; cdr3_aa: CASSLETRGGANVLTF; v_call: TRBV7-3; j_call: TRBJ2-6; d_call: NA; clone_size: once; cdr3_length: 16
cdr3_nt: TGCAGCGTGAGCGGCCTGGCGGGAGAAGAGACCCAGTACTTC; cdr3_aa: CSVSGLAGEETQYF; v_call: TRBV29-1; j_call: TRBJ2-5; d_call: TRBD2; clone_size: once; cdr3_length: 14
cdr3_nt: TGTGCCAGCAGCTTGGCCCAGCGCTACACCTTC; cdr3_aa: CASSLAQRYTF; v_call: TRBV5-8; j_call: TRBJ1-2; d_call: NA; clone_size: NA; cdr3_length: 11
cdr3_nt: TGCGCCAGCAGCTTTGACGGGAGGAAGGACAATGAGCAGTTCTTC; cdr3_aa: CASSFDGRKDNEQFF; v_call: TRBV5-1; j_call: TRBJ2-1; d_call: TRBD2; clone_size: NA; cdr3_length: 15
cdr3_nt: TGTGCCAGTAGTATAGACAGGGTGTCACGCACTGAAGCTTTCTTT; cdr3_aa: CASSIDRVSRTEAFF; v_call: TRBV19; j_call: TRBJ1-1; d_call: NA; clone_size: NA; cdr3_length: 15
cdr3_nt: TGTGCCAGCAGTGAAAAGGGCTGCTTC; cdr3_aa: CASSEKGCF; v_call: TRBV6-1; j_call: TRBJ1-2; d_call: NA; clone_size: NA; cdr3_length: 9
cdr3_nt: TGTGCCAGCAGTTTTTCTAGCGGGAGGGCCTACGAGCAGTACTTC; cdr3_aa: CASSFSSGRAYEQYF; v_call: TRBV27; j_call: TRBJ2-7; d_call: TRBD2; clone_size: NA; cdr3_length: 15
cdr3_nt: TGTGCCAGTAGTATAGCGTGGAGCGGGGTCAGCTACAATGAGCAGTTCTTC; cdr3_aa: CASSIAWSGVSYNEQFF; v_call: TRBV19; j_call: TRBJ2-1; d_call: TRBD2; clone_size: once; cdr3_length: 17
cdr3_nt: TGTGCCAGCAGTAAAAAGGGGGAGCTGTTTTTT; cdr3_aa: CASSKKGELFF; v_call: TRBV6-5; j_call: TRBJ2-2; d_call: NA; clone_size: NA; cdr3_length: 11
cdr3_nt: TGTGCCTCCAGAAAGACGGGACTAGCGGACCTATACAATGAGCAGTTCTTC; cdr3_aa: CASRKTGLADLYNEQFF; v_call: TRBV30; j_call: TRBJ2-1; d_call: TRBD2; clone_size: NA; cdr3_length: 17
cdr3_nt: TGTGCCAGCAGCTTAGGGTACAGCACCTACGAGCAGTACTTC; cdr3_aa: CASSLGYSTYEQYF; v_call: TRBV7-8; j_call: TRBJ2-7; d_call: NA; clone_size: NA; cdr3_length: 14
cdr3_nt: TGTGCCAGCAGTGAAGGGCGCTATGGCTACACCTTC; cdr3_aa: CASSEGRYGYTF; v_call: TRBV6-1; j_call: TRBJ1-2; d_call: NA; clone_size: NA; cdr3_length: 12